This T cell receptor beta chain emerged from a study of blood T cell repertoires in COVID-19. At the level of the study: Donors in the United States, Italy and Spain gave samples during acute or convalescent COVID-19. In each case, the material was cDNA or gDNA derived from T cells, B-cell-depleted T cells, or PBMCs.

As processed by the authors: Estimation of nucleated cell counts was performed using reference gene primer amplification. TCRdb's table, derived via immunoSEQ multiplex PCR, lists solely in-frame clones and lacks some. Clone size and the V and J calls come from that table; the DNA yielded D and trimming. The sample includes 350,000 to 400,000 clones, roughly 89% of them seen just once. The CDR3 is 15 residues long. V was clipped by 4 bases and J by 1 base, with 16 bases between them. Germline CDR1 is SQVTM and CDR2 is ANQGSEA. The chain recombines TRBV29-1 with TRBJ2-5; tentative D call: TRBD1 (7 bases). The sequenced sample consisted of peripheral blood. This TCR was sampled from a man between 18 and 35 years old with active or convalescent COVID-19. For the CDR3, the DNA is TGCAGCGTTGTGAGGAGGGGGCAGCCCCAAGAGACCCAGTACTTC. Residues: CSVVRRGQPQETQYF.